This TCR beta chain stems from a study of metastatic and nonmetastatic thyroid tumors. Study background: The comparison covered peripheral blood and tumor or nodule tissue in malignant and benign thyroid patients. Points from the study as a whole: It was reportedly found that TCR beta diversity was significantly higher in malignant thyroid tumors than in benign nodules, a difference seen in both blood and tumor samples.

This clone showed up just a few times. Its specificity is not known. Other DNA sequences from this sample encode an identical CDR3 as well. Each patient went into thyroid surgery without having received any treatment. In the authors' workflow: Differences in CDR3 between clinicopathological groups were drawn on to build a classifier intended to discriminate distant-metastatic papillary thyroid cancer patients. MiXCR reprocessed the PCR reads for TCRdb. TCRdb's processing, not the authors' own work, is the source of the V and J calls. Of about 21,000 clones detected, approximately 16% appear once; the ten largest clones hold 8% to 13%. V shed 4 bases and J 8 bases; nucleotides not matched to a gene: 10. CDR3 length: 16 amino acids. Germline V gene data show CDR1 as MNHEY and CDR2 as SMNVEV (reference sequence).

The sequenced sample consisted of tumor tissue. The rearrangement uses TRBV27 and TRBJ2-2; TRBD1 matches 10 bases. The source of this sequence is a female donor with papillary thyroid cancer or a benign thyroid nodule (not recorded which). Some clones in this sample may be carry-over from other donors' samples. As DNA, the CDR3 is TGTGCCAGCAGTTCCATACCGGGACAGGGGACAGGGGAGCTGTTTTTT. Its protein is CASSSIPGQGTGELFF.